Presented here are 15 T cell receptor beta chains from one specimen sequenced in a study of cytomegalovirus exposure and HLA in healthy donors. The PCR used 60 Vbeta and 13 Jbeta primers. Assay: immunoSEQ multiplex PCR; the TCRdb copy retains only in-frame clones and omits some. The data show about 180,000 clones, less than 80% seen once. The sequencing sample was made of PBMCs. The receptors stem from a woman between 40 and 55 years old in good health and CMV-seronegative.

The rearrangement uses TRBV18 and TRBJ1-1, with a possible D match to TRBD1 (5 bases). V lost 0 bases to trimming and J lost 7 bases, with 15 bases between them. The CDR3 has 15 amino acids. Per the germline V gene, CDR1 is KGHSH and CDR2 is LQKENI. For the CDR3, the DNA is TGTGCCAGCTCACCACCCTCGGCAGGGCCCATTGAAGCTTTCTTT. Its translation: CASSPPSAGPIEAFF.

In its sample, this clone was seen a few times. This chain connects TRBV6-1 to TRBJ2-3; weak D call: TRBD2 (5 bases). Trimming pared 6 bases from V and 6 bases from J, leaving 13 bases between. The CDR3 runs 13 residues. Germline-derived CDR1 and CDR2 are MNHNS and SASEGT. In nucleotides, the CDR3 is TGTGCCAGCAGCGCACTAGAGACGGATACGCAGTATTTT. Its protein product is CASSALETDTQYF.

The chain joins TRBV6-1 to TRBJ1-5; 8 bases align to TRBD1. With 5 bases clipped from V and 3 bases from J, the junction kept 6 bases outside the gene matches. The CDR3 is 15 residues long. Germline V CDR1 and CDR2: MNHNS, SASEGT. Here the CDR3 DNA reads TGTGCCAGCAGTCGGACAGGGTCGGACAATCAGCCCCAGCATTTT. It encodes CASSRTGSDNQPQHF.

The chain combines TRBV5-1 with TRBJ1-4; TRBD1 might be the D (5 bases). The CDR3 sequence is 16 residues long. Germline-derived CDR1 and CDR2 are SGHRS and YFSETQ. The ends were cut back, 3 bases at V and 8 bases at J, with 20 bases in the middle. CDR3 coding DNA: TGCGCCAGCAGCTGGGGTGGTGCGGGGCGGCCGGAAAAACTGTTTTTT. Translation gives CASSWGGAGRPEKLFF.

CDR3 residues: CSVAPGPGANVLTF. The CDR3 nucleotides are TGCAGCGTAGCCCCAGGTCCTGGGGCCAACGTCCTGACTTTC. The V and J genes are TRBV29-1 and TRBJ2-6; no clear D. The V and J ends lost 6 bases and 2 bases respectively, with 11 bases between them. Per the germline V gene, CDR1 is SQVTM and CDR2 is ANQGSEA. The CDR3 has 14 residues.

The J gene is TRBJ2-5, the V gene TRBV5-1; perhaps TRBD2 as D (5 bases). Germline V gives CDR1 SGHRS, CDR2 YFSETQ. This CDR3 contains 13 residues. V lost 1 base to trimming and J lost 2 bases, with 6 bases between them. For the CDR3, the DNA is TGCGCCAGCAGCTTGTCGGGGCAAGAGACCCAGTACTTC. Its protein is CASSLSGQETQYF.

The chain is built from TRBV14 and TRBJ2-5; 10 bases fit TRBD2. Trimming at V came to 4 bases and at J to 2 bases, leaving 7 bases not matched to a gene. This CDR3 is built from 16 residues. Germline CDR1 SGHDN, CDR2 FVKESK. The CDR3: CASSPWVLAGQETQYF. CDR3 sequence (DNA): TGTGCCAGCAGCCCATGGGTACTAGCGGGACAAGAGACCCAGTACTTC.

This clone was seen more than once but under ten times. The V call is TRBV4-1, the J call TRBJ2-7; D perhaps matches TRBD1 (6 bases). The V gene's germline CDR1 is MGHRA and CDR2 YSYEKL. Trimming removed 1 base from V and 0 bases from J, with 13 bases in between. The CDR3 runs to 16 residues. CDR3 sequence reads: CASSQVVDSSSYEQYF. The CDR3 DNA is TGCGCCAGCAGCCAAGTAGTGGACAGCAGCTCCTACGAGCAGTACTTC.

The V call is TRBV28, the J call TRBJ2-7; no clear D gene. The CDR3 has 13 amino acids. V was cut by 1 base and J by 2 bases, with 6 bases left in between. Looked up from germline, CDR1 is MDHEN and CDR2 is SYDVKM. The CDR3 bases are TGTGCCAGCAGTTTATCCGTCCCCTACGAGCAGTACTTC. This codes for CASSLSVPYEQYF.

In this sample, this clone turned up once. V gene TRBV2 combines with J gene TRBJ1-2; no firm D call. This CDR3 has 13 residues. V was clipped by 6 bases and J by 8 bases, with 16 bases between them. Looked up from germline, CDR1 is SNHLY and CDR2 is FYNNEI. The CDR3 DNA reads TGTGCCAGCAGCCCCCAAGCCTTGAGGGGCTACACCTTC. Its translation: CASSPQALRGYTF.

The CDR3 loop is CSGTGMTETQYF. CDR3 sequence (DNA): TGCAGCGGTACAGGGATGACAGAGACCCAGTACTTC. This rearrangement joins TRBV29-1 to TRBJ2-5, with D maybe TRBD1 (6 bases). Germline CDR1 SQVTM, CDR2 ANQGSEA. CDR3 length: 12 residues. Trimming stripped 7 bases from V and 4 bases from J, with 13 bases between.

V and J are TRBV11-3 and TRBJ2-2, with TRBD2 matching over 9 bases. The V gene end was trimmed by 7 bases and the J gene end by 5 bases; junction bases not matched to a gene: 8. CDR1 is SGHNT, CDR2 YENEEA, per germline. This CDR3 has 15 amino acids. The DNA for the CDR3 is TGTGCCAGCAACCTAGCGGGGACAAAGACCGGGGAGCTGTTTTTT. Protein product: CASNLAGTKTGELFF.

The rearrangement uses TRBV27 and TRBJ1-5; 8 bases fit TRBD1. Germline CDR1 reads MNHEY; CDR2 reads SMNVEV (reference sequence). V dropped 5 bases and J dropped 2; count of bases not matched to a gene: 14. This CDR3 contains 18 residues. The CDR3 DNA follows: TGTGCCAGCAGTCCATGGCGAATGGCAGGGGGCGGCAATCAGCCCCAGCATTTT. Translation: CASSPWRMAGGGNQPQHF.

The rearrangement joins TRBV4-1 to TRBJ1-2, with a tentative D call TRBD1 (5 bases). CDR1 and CDR2 from the germline V gene are MGHRA and YSYEKL. The CDR3 is 14 residues long. V was clipped by 3 bases and J by 3 bases, with 11 bases between them. DNA for the CDR3: TGCGCCAGCAGCCATCAACGGGGGGACTATGGCTACACCTTC. Translation: CASSHQRGDYGYTF.

This chain connects TRBV7-9 to TRBJ2-7, with D possibly TRBD2 on 7 matching bases. Germline V gene lookup returns CDR1 SEHNR and CDR2 FQNEAQ (reference sequence). The CDR3 has 16 amino acids. V was shortened by 5 bases and J by 3 bases, with 20 bases between the two germline ends. This chain's CDR3 is CASSAGRGLADYEQYF. As DNA, the CDR3 is TGTGCCAGCAGCGCCGGTCGGGGGCTAGCGGACTACGAGCAGTACTTC.